The clone carrying this TCR beta chain has a handful of counts. This entry belongs to a study of low-dose radiotherapy and immunotherapy resistance in tumors. Study background: 1 Gy per fraction was delivered to Cohort 2 every two weeks, for 13 Gy total over 26 weeks. Every six weeks patients received intravenous ipilimumab 1 mg/kg, and every two weeks they received intravenous nivolumab 240 mg.

TRAV- and TRBV-specific primers primed first-strand cDNA, covering alpha and beta chains. A roughly 21-cycle PCR with a constant-region primer and V-primer adapter amplified TCRs. Each CDR3 protein is one row after TCRdb ran MiXCR on the reads. Of tens of thousands of distinct CDR3 sequences listed, roughly 31% are singletons. Time point given: before trial treatment. The CDR3 is 16 amino acids. CDR1 is MNHEY, CDR2 SMNVEV, per germline (reference sequence). Between the trimmed V and J ends, which lost 6 bases and 2 bases, there was a span of 18 bases. This chain connects TRBV27 to TRBJ2-3; D remains unclear. This clonotype originated in a male donor with gallbladder cancer. The source material was PBMCs, sampled before treatment. As DNA, the CDR3 is TGTGCCAGCAGGTTTGGTTCGTACAGAACCACAGATACGCAGTATTTT. Its translation is CASRFGSYRTTDTQYF.